These T cell receptor beta chains were read from a single sample in a study of human T cells and chemical hapten exposure. In TCRdb, the RACE reads were re-called with MiXCR into one record per CDR3 protein. Seen here are roughly 89,000 distinct CDR3 sequences, about 11% observed once, and the top ten hold around 1%. Material: whole blood, obtained in connection with sensitization to the hapten diphenylcyclopropenone (DPC). These receptors all come from a woman in her 30s with alopecia areata. Some clones in this sample may be carry-over from other donors' samples. The CDR3 runs from the conserved cysteine through the conserved F or W. A D gene is named only where the DNA matches it firmly. The size field is filled for only some rows; it gives once, few, many or a size class.

J gene,clone size,V gene,D gene,CDR3 protein,CDR3 DNA
TRBJ1-5,-,TRBV28,-,CASSLSGFNQPQHF,TGTGCCAGCAGTCTGTCAGGGTTCAATCAGCCCCAGCATTTT
TRBJ2-3,few,TRBV7-2,TRBD2,CASSLAAGFSTDTQYF,TGTGCCAGCAGCTTAGCAGCGGGATTTTCAACAGATACGCAGTATTTT
TRBJ2-3,-,TRBV7-9,-,CASSLWGASTDTQYF,TGTGCCAGCAGCTTATGGGGGGCTAGCACAGATACGCAGTATTTT
TRBJ1-2,-,TRBV6-5,-,CASSTLTTHGYTF,TGTGCCAGCAGTACCCTTACTACCCATGGCTACACCTTC
TRBJ1-3,few,TRBV19,-,CASTPSAGNTIYF,TGTGCCAGTACCCCGAGCGCTGGAAACACCATATATTTT
TRBJ2-1,-,TRBV2,-,CASSPRGGPGEQFF,TGTGCCAGCAGTCCCAGGGGGGGGCCAGGTGAGCAGTTCTTC
TRBJ2-3,few,TRBV29-1,TRBD1,CRLRDRGGDTQYF,TGCAGGCTCCGGGACAGGGGCGGAGATACGCAGTATTTT
TRBJ2-1,many,TRBV7-2,TRBD2,CASSLATSGRNEQFF,TGTGCCAGCAGCCTCGCGACTAGCGGGAGGAATGAGCAGTTCTTC
TRBJ2-7,-,TRBV28,TRBD2,CASAQRLAGAYEQYF,TGTGCCAGCGCCCAACGACTAGCGGGAGCCTACGAGCAGTACTTC
TRBJ2-5,-,TRBV6-2/TRBV6-3,-,CASSIPWALQETQYF,TGTGCCAGCAGTATCCCCTGGGCCCTCCAGGAGACCCAGTACTTC
TRBJ1-5,many,TRBV6-5,-,CASSYEGTNQPQHF,TGTGCCAGCAGTTACGAAGGGACAAATCAGCCCCAGCATTTT
TRBJ1-4,-,TRBV4-3,-,CASSQDPTSAEKLFF,TGCGCCAGCAGCCAAGACCCGACCTCTGCCGAAAAACTGTTTTTT
TRBJ1-1,many,TRBV25-1,TRBD1,CASRMTGRNTEAFF,TGTGCCAGCAGAATGACAGGGCGGAACACTGAAGCTTTCTTT
TRBJ1-5,-,TRBV28,-,CASSSQGGPGQPQHF,TGTGCCAGCAGTTCTCAAGGGGGGCCGGGCCAGCCCCAGCATTTT
TRBJ1-5,many,TRBV20-1,TRBD1,CSARDRQGAEPQHF,TGCAGTGCTAGAGATCGCCAGGGGGCCGAGCCCCAGCATTTT
TRBJ2-1,many,TRBV20-1,TRBD1,CSASFDRGRYNEQFF,TGCAGTGCTAGTTTCGACAGGGGGAGGTACAATGAGCAGTTCTTC
TRBJ2-4,many,TRBV20-1,TRBD2,CSARDLNSGTAKNIQYF,TGCAGTGCTAGAGATCTGAATAGCGGGACAGCCAAAAACATTCAGTACTTC
TRBJ2-5,few,TRBV10-3,TRBD1,CAISPGGTVQETQYF,TGTGCCATCAGTCCAGGGGGAACCGTCCAAGAGACCCAGTACTTC
TRBJ2-1,many,TRBV6-2/TRBV6-3,TRBD2,CASRTSAQGEQFF,TGTGCCAGCAGGACTAGCGCCCAGGGGGAGCAGTTCTTC
TRBJ2-1,-,TRBV10-2,TRBD2,CATTDGLAGGINEQFF,TGCGCCACCACAGACGGACTAGCGGGGGGTATCAATGAGCAGTTCTTC
TRBJ1-1,many,TRBV28,-,CANRQAGSNTEAFF,TGTGCCAACAGACAGGCTGGGTCGAACACTGAAGCTTTCTTT
TRBJ1-5,few,TRBV12-3/TRBV12-4,-,CASSSETGNQPQHF,TGTGCCAGCAGTTCCGAGACGGGCAATCAGCCCCAGCATTTT
TRBJ1-5,many,TRBV19,-,CASSIAMGNSNQPQHF,TGTGCCAGTAGTATAGCCATGGGCAATAGCAATCAGCCCCAGCATTTT
TRBJ2-5,many,TRBV25-1,-,CASSELSQETQYF,TGTGCCAGCAGTGAATTAAGTCAAGAGACCCAGTACTTC
TRBJ2-7,-,TRBV28,-,CASSGTRTYEQYF,TGTGCCAGCAGTGGGACACGGACCTACGAGCAGTACTTC
TRBJ2-2,many,TRBV29-1,-,CSVVFPAGELFF,TGCAGCGTTGTATTTCCGGCCGGGGAGCTGTTTTTT
TRBJ2-5,few,TRBV2,-,CASSRDTQETQYF,TGTGCCAGCAGCCGGGACACTCAAGAGACCCAGTACTTC
TRBJ2-7,few,TRBV28,-,CASSPRTVQSYEQYF,TGTGCCAGCAGTCCTCGGACGGTCCAATCCTACGAGCAGTACTTC
TRBJ1-6,few,TRBV4-2,TRBD1,CASSPGTGDGSPLHF,TGTGCCAGCAGCCCCGGGACAGGGGACGGTTCACCCCTCCACTTT
TRBJ2-7,-,TRBV7-9,TRBD1,CASSSGQGRLSYEQYF,TGTGCCAGCAGCTCCGGACAGGGGCGACTTTCCTACGAGCAGTACTTC
TRBJ1-5,-,TRBV12-3/TRBV12-4,-,CASSPRGGAQPQHF,TGTGCCAGCAGTCCCCGGGGAGGGGCTCAGCCCCAGCATTTT
TRBJ2-1,-,TRBV9,TRBD1,CASSVGGTGYYNEQFF,TGTGCCAGCAGCGTAGGGGGGACAGGGTACTACAATGAGCAGTTCTTC
TRBJ1-1,-,TRBV18,-,CASSPDRRNMNTEAFF,TGTGCCAGCTCGCCGGACAGACGAAACATGAACACTGAAGCTTTCTTT
TRBJ2-3,-,TRBV7-2,-,CASSLGWGAQDTQYF,TGTGCCAGCAGCTTAGGTTGGGGGGCCCAAGATACGCAGTATTTT
TRBJ2-2,few,TRBV5-5,TRBD2,CASSLGLAGGTNTGELFF,TGTGCCAGCAGCTTGGGACTAGCGGGAGGAACGAACACCGGGGAGCTGTTTTTT
TRBJ2-7,many,TRBV20-1,-,CSASPVVGLFNEQYF,TGCAGTGCTAGCCCAGTAGTTGGACTATTTAACGAGCAGTACTTC
TRBJ2-3,few,TRBV12-3/TRBV12-4,TRBD2,CASSGTSLDTQYF,TGTGCCAGCAGTGGGACTAGTCTCGATACGCAGTATTTT
TRBJ2-2,-,TRBV29-1,-,CSFSTLSRTGELFF,TGCAGCTTTTCGACACTGTCGAGAACCGGGGAGCTGTTTTTT
TRBJ2-1,many,TRBV7-3,-,CASRPGPEDEQFF,TGTGCCAGCAGACCCGGACCGGAGGATGAGCAGTTCTTC
TRBJ1-2,few,TRBV19,-,CASSILATSVNYGYTF,TGTGCCAGTAGTATTTTGGCAACCTCAGTTAACTATGGCTACACCTTC
TRBJ2-5,few,TRBV28,-,CASSLSRSQYF,TGTGCCAGCAGTTTGAGCCGATCCCAGTACTTC
TRBJ2-1,-,TRBV29-1,-,CSVEESYNEQFF,TGCAGCGTTGAAGAAAGCTACAATGAGCAGTTCTTC
TRBJ2-7,-,TRBV29-1,-,CSIRTDRSYEQYF,TGCAGCATCAGGACAGACCGCTCCTACGAGCAGTACTTC
TRBJ2-3,-,TRBV30,TRBD2,CAWRREGDTQYF,TGTGCCTGGCGGCGGGAGGGAGATACGCAGTATTTT
TRBJ1-5,many,TRBV6-2/TRBV6-3,-,CASSYPGSNYGGSNQPQHF,TGTGCCAGCAGTTACCCGGGCTCGAACTACGGGGGTAGCAATCAGCCCCAGCATTTT